These 12 T cell receptor beta chains share one sample of origin, sequenced in a study of Ad26.COV2.S vaccination and SARS-CoV-2 variants. The treatment here: about 20 received Ad26.COV2.S at low or high dose, single or two shots; 5 received placebo; per-sample allocation not given. At day 63 after the first vaccine or placebo injection, samples were drawn. Sequenced by immunoSEQ multiplex PCR; TCRdb stores in-frame clones only, minus some. The table shows about 350,000 clones, with 75% to 90% occurring only once. The sequencing used peripheral blood, collected in a trial of Ad26.COV2.S vaccine versus placebo. These receptor sequences come from a person aged 18 to 65 who received the Ad26.COV2.S COVID-19 vaccine or a placebo.

The V and J genes are TRBV6-5 and TRBJ2-7; 12 bases match TRBD2. CDR3 size: 14 residues. The V gene end was trimmed by 11 bases and the J gene end by 2 bases; junction bases not matched to a gene: 7. Per the germline V gene, CDR1 is MNHEY and CDR2 is SVGAGI. CDR3 bases: TGTGCCGGAAGAACTAGCGGGAGGACCTACGAGCAGTACTTC. It specifies CAGRTSGRTYEQYF.

Only a few counts were recorded for this clone. The chain combines TRBV10-1 with TRBJ2-5; TRBD1 is a possible D gene (5 bases). Germline CDR1 is WNHNN and CDR2 is SYGVQD (reference sequence). The V end lost 3 bases, the J end lost 2 bases, and 10 bases lay between the germline ends. CDR3 length: 14 amino acids. This chain's CDR3 is CASSDPGLQETQYF. As DNA, the CDR3 is TGCGCCAGCAGTGATCCAGGGCTACAAGAGACCCAGTACTTC.

The chain links TRBV29-1 to TRBJ2-2, with D possibly TRBD2 on 6 matching bases. Trimming removed 4 bases from V and 6 bases from J, with 18 bases in between. Germline V CDR1 and CDR2: SQVTM, ANQGSEA. The CDR3 spans 15 residues. The CDR3 region has the DNA TGCAGCGTTGGGGGCCGGGGGAGTAGGCCCGGGGAGCTGTTTTTT. Residues: CSVGGRGSRPGELFF.

V is TRBV7-2 and J is TRBJ2-5; D call uncertain. V lost 0 bases, J lost 0 bases, and 2 bases lay in between. The CDR3 loop spans 13 amino acids. Looked up from germline, CDR1 is SGHTA and CDR2 is FQGNSA. The CDR3 protein is CASSLAHQETQYF. Written as DNA, the CDR3 is TGTGCCAGCAGCTTAGCACACCAAGAGACCCAGTACTTC.

This clone was observed a few times. The chain is built from TRBV27 and TRBJ2-7, with a weak D call TRBD1 (5 bases). Trimming took off 4 bases at V and 3 bases at J, with 10 bases between the two ends. This CDR3 region has 13 residues. CDR1 is MNHEY and CDR2 is SMNVEV in the germline V gene (reference sequence). The CDR3 DNA reads as TGTGCCAGCAGTTCGAGACAGCTCTACGAGCAGTACTTC. Its protein product is CASSSRQLYEQYF.

The chain combines TRBV30 with TRBJ2-7; no reliable D call. V dropped 3 bases and J dropped 3 bases, with 12 bases sitting between them. Germline CDR1 GTSNPN, CDR2 SVGIG (reference sequence). CDR3 length: 13 residues. Here the CDR3 DNA reads TGTGCCTGGAGAAAGGTGTCGGTCTACGAGCAGTACTTC. Translation: CAWRKVSVYEQYF.

The genes are TRBV19 and TRBJ1-1; D is unresolved. V dropped 3 bases and J dropped 6 bases, with 11 bases sitting between them. In germline, CDR1 is LNHDA, CDR2 SQIVND (reference sequence). The CDR3 length is 13 residues. CDR3 protein: CASSMYPSAEAFF. The CDR3 region has the DNA TGTGCCAGTAGTATGTACCCAAGCGCTGAAGCTTTCTTT.

This chain joins TRBV9 and TRBJ1-2; possible D gene TRBD1, 5 bases. CDR1 is SGDLS, CDR2 YYNGEE, per germline. Trimming stripped 3 bases from V and 7 bases from J, with 19 bases between. The CDR3 has 15 residues. CDR3 nucleotides: TGTGCCAGCAGCGAGGTAGGGGAATCGTATGGTGGCTACACCTTC. Translating gives CASSEVGESYGGYTF.

A word on this clone: The same CDR3 is also encoded by other DNA sequences in this sample. The chain has TRBV2 and TRBJ1-4; D gene uncertain. CDR1 SNHLY and CDR2 FYNNEI come from the germline V gene. The CDR3 is made up of 14 amino acids. Trimming cost V 3 bases and J 0 bases, with 5 bases left between them. As DNA, the CDR3 is TGTGCCAGCAGTGACGGAGCAACTAATGAAAAACTGTTTTTT. Its protein is CASSDGATNEKLFF.

The chain recombines TRBV28 with TRBJ1-2; 9 bases are a match to TRBD1. The ends lost 6 bases at V and 7 bases at J; junction bases unmatched: 6. CDR3 length: 13 residues. In germline, CDR1 is MDHEN, CDR2 SYDVKM. This CDR3 reads CASRGGQGGGYTF. In DNA form, the CDR3 reads TGTGCCAGCAGGGGGGGACAGGGTGGTGGCTACACCTTC.

A remark on this clone: The sample contains more than one DNA sequence encoding this CDR3. The chain recombines TRBV6-6 with TRBJ2-5; D is unclear. V gave up 0 bases and J gave up 5 bases, with 4 bases separating them. The CDR3 is 12 residues long. Germline values: CDR1 MNHNY, CDR2 SVGAGI (reference sequence). CDR3 nucleotide sequence: TGTGCCAGCAGTTACTCGAAGGAGACCCAGTACTTC. Protein: CASSYSKETQYF.

This sequence joins TRBV7-9 and TRBJ1-2, with a tentative D call TRBD1 (6 bases). Trimming pared 1 base from V and 4 bases from J, leaving 13 bases between. CDR1 and CDR2 (germline): SEHNR, FQNEAQ (reference sequence). This CDR3 contains 15 residues. CDR3 sequence: CASSLGSQGFYGYTF. CDR3 in DNA: TGTGCCAGCAGCTTAGGCTCACAGGGCTTCTATGGCTACACCTTC.